This T cell receptor (beta chain) was observed in a study of T cells in localized non-small cell lung cancer. With respect to this clone: The antigen is unknown.

The assay was immunoSEQ multiplex PCR, and TCRdb's table has in-frame clones only and misses some. The sample has around 29,000 clones, around 93% seen once. Study-level results: There were a median about 53 of the top 100 tumor clones appearing in adjacent lung.

The sequence was collected from a female donor older than 55 with stage I lung adenocarcinoma. Specimen: peripheral blood, collected before any cancer treatment.

CDR3 nucleotides: TGTGCCAGCAGCTTGATAGGACCTAAGAACATTCAGTACTTC. It encodes CASSLIGPKNIQYF. The rearrangement joins TRBV7-2 to TRBJ2-4; D remains ambiguous. This CDR3 spans 14 amino acids. Germline V CDR1 and CDR2: SGHTA, FQGNSA. Trimming removed 3 bases from V and 7 bases from J, with 13 bases in between.